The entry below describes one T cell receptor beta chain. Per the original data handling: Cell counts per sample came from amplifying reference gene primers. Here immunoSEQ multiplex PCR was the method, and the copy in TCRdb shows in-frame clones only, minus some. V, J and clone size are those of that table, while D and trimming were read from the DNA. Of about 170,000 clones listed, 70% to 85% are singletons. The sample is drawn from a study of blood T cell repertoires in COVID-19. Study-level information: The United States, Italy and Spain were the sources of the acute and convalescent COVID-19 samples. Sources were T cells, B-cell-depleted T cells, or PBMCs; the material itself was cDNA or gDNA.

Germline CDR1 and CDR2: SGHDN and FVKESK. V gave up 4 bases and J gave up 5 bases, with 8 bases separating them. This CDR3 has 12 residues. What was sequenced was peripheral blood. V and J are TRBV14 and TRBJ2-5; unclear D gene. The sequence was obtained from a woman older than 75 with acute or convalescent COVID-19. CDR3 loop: CASSLPGETQYF. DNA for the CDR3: TGTGCCAGCAGCCTACCCGGGGAGACCCAGTACTTC.